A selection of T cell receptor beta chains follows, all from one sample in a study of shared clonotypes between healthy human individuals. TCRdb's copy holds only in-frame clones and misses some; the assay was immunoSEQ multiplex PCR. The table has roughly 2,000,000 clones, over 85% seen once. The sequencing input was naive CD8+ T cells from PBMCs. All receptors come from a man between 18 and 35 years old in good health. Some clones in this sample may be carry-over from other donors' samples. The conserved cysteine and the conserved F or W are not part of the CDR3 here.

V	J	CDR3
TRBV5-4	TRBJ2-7	ASTRGGDYSYEQY
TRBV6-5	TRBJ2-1	ASSYSPGGEDEQF
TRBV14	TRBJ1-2	ASSPLRGVRYGYT
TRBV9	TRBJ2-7	ASSPRMGANAYEQY
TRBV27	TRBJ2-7	ASSLALHSYEQY
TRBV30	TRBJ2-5	AWTSGTSGRGETQY
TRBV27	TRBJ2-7	ASSLRQGFYEQY
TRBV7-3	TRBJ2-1	ASSFGVGATYNEQF
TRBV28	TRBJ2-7	ASSPQRDRRYEQY
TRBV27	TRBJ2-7	ASSPRGGSYEQY
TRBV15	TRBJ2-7	ATSRDRGPYYEQY
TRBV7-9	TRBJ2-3	ASSLVAGFTDTQY
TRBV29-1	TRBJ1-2	SVVSATDYGYT
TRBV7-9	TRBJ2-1	ASSLAGGTSGTSYNEQF
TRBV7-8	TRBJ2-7	ASSDLSLPSYEQY
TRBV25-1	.	ASSGGLFNEQY
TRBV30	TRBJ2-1	AWGSYGNEQF
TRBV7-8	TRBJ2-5	ASSSKVTGGAQETQY
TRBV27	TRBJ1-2	ASSGGPYGYT
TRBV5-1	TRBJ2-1	ASSLWTSGIYNEQF
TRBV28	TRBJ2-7	ASSTRLVGHYEQY
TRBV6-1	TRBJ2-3	ASSELLAGVESSTDTQY
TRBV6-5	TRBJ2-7	ASSYGEGFEQY
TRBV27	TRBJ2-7	ASSLSAGLSRYEQY
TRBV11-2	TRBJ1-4	ASSHLREADEKLF
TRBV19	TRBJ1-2	ASTPSPYGYT
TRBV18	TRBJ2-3	ASSPPGLAGTTDTQY
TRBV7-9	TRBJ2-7	ASSGETNSIGEQY
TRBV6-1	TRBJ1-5	ASSDWDRDSNQPQH
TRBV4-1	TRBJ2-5	ASSRPGGVEETQY
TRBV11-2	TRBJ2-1	ASSLISARGEQF
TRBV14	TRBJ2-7	ASSQGRGGYSYEQY
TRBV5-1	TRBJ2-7	ASSWTSGDEQY
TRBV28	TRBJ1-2	ASSLEWGPSYGYT
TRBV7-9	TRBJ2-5	ASSLYGEGKETQY
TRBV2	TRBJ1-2	AIVYGSYGYT